This TCR beta chain stems from a study of blood T cell repertoires in COVID-19. Method: immunoSEQ multiplex PCR; TCRdb's copy keeps in-frame clones and lacks some. The repertoire consists of a few hundred thousand clones, with about 86% occurring once and the leading ten covering 2% to 2.5%. Trimming took off 6 bases at V and 6 bases at J, with 24 bases between the two ends. CDR3 size: 17 residues. The germline V gene encodes CDR1 MNHEY and CDR2 SVGEGT. V and J are TRBV6-2 or TRBV6-3 and TRBJ1-5; the D gene is possibly TRBD1 (5 bases). The TCR was taken from a woman aged 45-60 years with acute or convalescent COVID-19. Sequenced sample: peripheral blood. CDR3 region: CASSSSRVGLKGQPQHF. CDR3 DNA sequence: TGTGCCAGCAGCTCCAGCAGGGTGGGCCTAAAGGGTCAGCCCCAGCATTTT.